Listed here is a single T cell receptor (beta chain). Its specificity is unknown. Germline V gene lookup returns CDR1 SGDLS and CDR2 YYNGEE. The CDR3 spans 13 residues. Trimming took 0 bases from V and 5 from J, leaving 8 bases between them. These data originate in a study of PD-1 blockade in mismatch repair-deficient tumors. Study-level findings and limits: Tumor-resident clones, often undetectable pretreatment in blood, expanded then contracted after pembrolizumab.

Every patient had mismatch repair deficiency by PCR or immunohistochemistry. The protocol was immunoSEQ multiplex PCR, while the TCRdb copy is restricted to in-frame clones and leaves out a portion. The data contain approximately 51,000 clones, approximately 81% of them singletons. This specimen was peripheral blood, taken around 19 weeks after starting pembrolizumab. The chain combines TRBV9 with TRBJ2-5, with D unclear. The sequence was collected from an adult with mismatch repair-deficient cancer. CDR3 nucleotide sequence: TGTGCCAGCAGCGTAGGGAACGGGGAGACCCAGTACTTC. Encoded protein: CASSVGNGETQYF.